Below, 32 T cell receptor beta chains from the same sample are listed, as sequenced in a study of T cell repertoires in cytomegalovirus infection. Their antigen targets remain unknown. A single record per CDR3 protein comes from TCRdb applying MiXCR to the reads. The sample includes about 920,000 distinct CDR3 sequences, around 32% of them seen just once. Material: cultured CD8+ T cells from PBMCs, obtained from culture after CMV antigen stimulation. All receptors derive from a human donor in good health (CMV status not recorded). Some clones in this sample may be carry-over from other donors' samples.

The table lists this clonotype with many counts. This rearrangement joins TRBV24-1 to TRBJ2-2; the match to TRBD1 covers 7 bases. The V gene's germline CDR1 is KGHDR and CDR2 SFDVKD. CDR3 length: 17 residues. V lost 3 bases to trimming and J lost 3 bases; unmatched junction nucleotides: 9. This CDR3 reads CATSDPPGQRYTGELFF. DNA for the CDR3: TGTGCCACCAGTGATCCACCGGGACAGCGATACACCGGGGAGCTGTTTTTT.

The chain carries TRBV19 and TRBJ2-1; tentative D call: TRBD2 (5 bases). Germline V gives CDR1 LNHDA, CDR2 SQIVND (reference sequence). Trimming took off 4 bases at V and 4 bases at J, with 14 bases between the two ends. This CDR3 has 15 amino acids. The CDR3 reads CASSTSGTIYNEQFF. The CDR3 DNA sequence: TGTGCCAGTAGTACCTCGGGAACAATATACAATGAGCAGTTCTTC.

The chain carries TRBV7-9 and TRBJ2-3, with a tentative D call TRBD1 (6 bases). V shed 5 bases and J shed 4 bases, with 19 bases lying between them. This CDR3 is built from 16 residues. The germline CDR1 and CDR2 sequences are SEHNR and FQNEAQ (reference sequence). CDR3 amino acids: CASSLNLRQGPDTQYF. In DNA form, the CDR3 reads TGTGCCAGCAGCCTGAACCTGAGGCAGGGGCCAGATACGCAGTATTTT.

This clonotype has ten or more counts. The chain uses TRBV6-5 and TRBJ1-3; D ambiguous. CDR1 and CDR2 (germline): MNHEY, SVGAGI. With 4 bases removed from V and 0 bases from J, the gap between germline ends came to 4 bases. The CDR3 extends over 13 amino acids. The DNA of the CDR3 is TGTGCCAGCAGTTCGAACTCTGGAAACACCATATATTTT. This codes for CASSSNSGNTIYF.

This clonotype came up many times. The chain employs TRBV7-9 and TRBJ1-1; D is undetermined. The CDR3 is made up of 12 amino acids. Trimming pared 6 bases from V and 6 bases from J, leaving 11 bases between. Germline CDR1 is SEHNR and CDR2 is FQNEAQ (reference sequence). CDR3 sequence (DNA): TGTGCCAGCAGTTTACCCGGGGCTGAAGCTTTCTTT. Its translation is CASSLPGAEAFF.

The chain is built from TRBV5-1 and TRBJ1-6; D ambiguous. The germline V gene encodes CDR1 SGHRS and CDR2 YFSETQ. Trimming removed 3 bases from V and 8 bases from J, with 9 bases in between. The CDR3 contains 13 residues. The CDR3 DNA sequence: TGCGCCAGCAGCTCGGCCTGGGATTCACCCCTCCACTTT. This encodes CASSSAWDSPLHF. The full variable domain, its missing parts supplied by reference TRBV5-1 and TRBJ1-6, is KAGVTQTPRYLIKTRGQQVTLSCSPISGHRSVSWYQQTPGQGLQFLFEYFSETQRNKGNFPGRFSGRQFSNSRSEMNVSTLELGDSALYLCASSSAWDSPLHFGNGTRLTVT.

This clonotype was recorded once. The rearrangement joins TRBV27 to TRBJ1-2, with TRBD1 identical over 8 bases. Germline assignment: CDR1 MNHEY and CDR2 SMNVEV (reference sequence). This CDR3 spans 15 amino acids. V shed 5 bases and J 8 bases; nucleotides not matched to a gene: 13. The CDR3 loop is CASSPSVDRGRGYTF. CDR3 DNA sequence: TGTGCCAGCAGTCCTTCCGTCGACAGGGGTCGGGGCTACACCTTC.

V usage is TRBV12-3 or TRBV12-4 and J usage is TRBJ2-5; 7 nucleotides match TRBD1. This CDR3 spans 16 amino acids. J gave up 0 bases and V 6 bases, and 10 bases lay outside the gene matches. The CDR3 DNA follows: TGTGCCAGCAGAAAAACCGGGACAGTCTACCAAGAGACCCAGTACTTC. Amino acid sequence: CASRKTGTVYQETQYF.

This clonotype was observed a few times. The CDR3 bases are TGTGCCAGCTCACCACGGGACACAGGGTTACCTTACAATGAGCAGTTCTTC. This sequence encodes CASSPRDTGLPYNEQFF. V is TRBV18 and J is TRBJ2-1; weak D call: TRBD1 (6 bases). Looked up from germline, CDR1 is KGHSH and CDR2 is LQKENI. The CDR3 covers 17 residues. V lost 1 base to trimming and J lost 4 bases, with 17 bases between them.

This rearrangement joins TRBV19 to TRBJ2-7, with 7 bases that match TRBD1. Germline-derived CDR1 and CDR2 are LNHDA and SQIVND (reference sequence). V was pared by 0 bases and J by 0 bases, with 8 bases of the junction left unmatched. The CDR3 length is 17 residues. This chain's CDR3 is CASSIERTGEVSYEQYF. In DNA form, the CDR3 reads TGTGCCAGTAGTATAGAGCGGACAGGTGAGGTCTCCTACGAGCAGTACTTC.

The chain carries TRBV27 and TRBJ2-1; perhaps TRBD1 as D (6 bases). V dropped 3 bases and J dropped 3 bases, with 12 bases sitting between them. From germline, CDR1 is MNHEY and CDR2 SMNVEV (reference sequence). The CDR3 has 15 residues. CDR3 sequence reads: CASSFTTGDYNEQFF. CDR3 bases: TGTGCCAGCAGTTTTACGACAGGAGACTACAATGAGCAGTTCTTC.

The chain combines TRBV27 with TRBJ1-1; no firm D call. The ends were cut back, 5 bases at V and 8 bases at J, with 15 bases in the middle. CDR1 and CDR2 (germline): MNHEY, SMNVEV (reference sequence). This CDR3 has 13 amino acids. CDR3 region: CASSPLTTEEAFF. In DNA form, the CDR3 reads TGTGCCAGCAGTCCGCTCACTACGGAAGAAGCTTTCTTT.

The chain employs TRBV12-3 or TRBV12-4 and TRBJ2-3, with 7 bases matching TRBD2. With V trimmed by 4 bases and J by 0 bases, 4 bases remained unmatched. This CDR3 region has 15 residues. This CDR3 is CASSSGAGSTDTQYF. The DNA of the CDR3 is TGTGCCAGCAGTTCCGGAGCGGGGAGCACAGATACGCAGTATTTT.

This clonotype was counted at least ten times. The V and J genes are TRBV6-1 and TRBJ2-7; D ambiguous. The V end was cut by 1 base, the J end by 2 bases, with 6 bases between. The germline gives CDR1 MNHNS, CDR2 SASEGT. This CDR3 is 13 amino acids long. The CDR3 DNA reads as TGTGCCAGCAGTGAAGGGGGTCCCTACGAGCAGTACTTC. The encoded protein is CASSEGGPYEQYF.

This clonotype came up many times. The chain joins TRBV7-9 to TRBJ1-1, with 9 bases matching TRBD1. The CDR3 extends over 18 amino acids. Germline V gives CDR1 SEHNR, CDR2 FQNEAQ (reference sequence). V lost 7 bases to trimming and J lost 5 bases; unmatched junction nucleotides: 20. CDR3 residues: CASISGGLPGQGKTEAFF. The DNA of the CDR3 is TGTGCCAGCATCAGTGGAGGCTTGCCGGGACAGGGAAAGACTGAAGCTTTCTTT.

The chain joins TRBV7-9 to TRBJ2-5; 9 bases agree with TRBD1. This CDR3 has 16 residues. Germline trimming cut 5 bases from V and 1 base from J; bases unmatched to any gene: 8. From germline, CDR1 is SEHNR and CDR2 FQNEAQ (reference sequence). The DNA for the CDR3 is TGTGCCAGCAGCCAGACCGGGACAGGGACCCAAGAGACCCAGTACTTC. Translation: CASSQTGTGTQETQYF.

This clonotype was seen only a few times. This sequence joins TRBV6-1 and TRBJ2-7, with 12 bases aligning to TRBD2. J lost 7 bases, V lost 0 bases, and 13 bases had no gene match. Germline V gene sequence: CDR1 MNHNS, CDR2 SASEGT. This CDR3 is built from 18 residues. Here the CDR3 reads CASSEALRLAGGPEEQYF. The CDR3 DNA reads TGTGCCAGCAGTGAAGCGCTCAGGCTAGCGGGGGGGCCTGAAGAGCAGTACTTC.

The J gene is TRBJ1-6, the V gene TRBV7-9; TRBD1 might be the D (6 bases). Trimming shortened V by 1 base and J by 5 bases, and 15 bases separated the two germline ends. Germline-derived CDR1 and CDR2 are SEHNR and FQNEAQ (reference sequence). CDR3 length equals 17 residues. CDR3 coding DNA: TGTGCCAGCAGCTTAGACGATACAGGGAGCAATAATTCACCCCTCCACTTT. This translates into CASSLDDTGSNNSPLHF.

The J gene is TRBJ2-1, the V gene TRBV4-1, with D perhaps TRBD2 (7 bases). CDR1 is MGHRA and CDR2 is YSYEKL in the germline V gene. The CDR3 spans 16 residues. Between the trimmed V and J ends, which lost 2 bases and 5 bases, there was a span of 16 bases. The CDR3 DNA sequence: TGCGCCAGCAGCCAATCGAGGGGAGGGGGGGACAATGAGCAGTTCTTC. Residues: CASSQSRGGGDNEQFF.

This clonotype has more than one count but fewer than ten. The CDR3 DNA is TGCAGTGCTAGAGTCCCGGGACAGGGGGCCGCTTTCTATGGCTACACCTTC. Translated, it gives CSARVPGQGAAFYGYTF. The rearrangement links TRBV20-1 to TRBJ1-2, with TRBD1 matching 12 bases. The germline V gene encodes CDR1 DFQATT and CDR2 SNEGSKA (reference sequence). CDR3 length equals 17 residues. Trimming removed 1 base from V and 4 bases from J; junction bases left unmatched: 10.

The chain couples TRBV7-2 to TRBJ2-5; TRBD1 agrees at 11 bases. V lost 5 bases and J lost 1; bases outside the gene matches: 9. This CDR3 spans 17 amino acids. Per germline, CDR1 SGHTA and CDR2 FQGNSA. As DNA, the CDR3 is TGTGCCAGCAGCCCGGGGACAGGGGGGTACCCCCAAGAGACCCAGTACTTC. Its translation is CASSPGTGGYPQETQYF.

This clonotype was detected ten times or more. This chain links TRBV7-9 with TRBJ2-2, with 12 bases matching TRBD2. Germline CDR1 and CDR2: SEHNR and FQNEAQ (reference sequence). The J segment lost 7 bases and the V segment lost 4 bases, leaving 7 bases of the junction unmatched. The length of the CDR3 is 16 residues. The CDR3 is CASSSPSGGANGELFF. The CDR3 region has the DNA TGTGCCAGCAGCTCCCCTAGCGGGGGGGCCAACGGGGAGCTGTTTTTT.

This clonotype was counted only a few times. The chain uses TRBV4-3 and TRBJ2-3; TRBD2 agrees at 8 bases. The CDR3 length is 16 residues. Germline loops: CDR1 LGHNA, CDR2 YSLEER. V lost 5 bases to trimming and J lost 3 bases; unmatched junction nucleotides: 10. The DNA of the CDR3 is TGCGCCAGCAGCTCAAGAGGAGCGGGGGAGACAGATACGCAGTATTTT. Amino acids: CASSSRGAGETDTQYF.

The chain uses TRBV6-1 and TRBJ2-2, with D possibly TRBD1 on 5 matching bases. Germline V lookup: CDR1 MNHNS, CDR2 SASEGT. The CDR3 sequence is 15 residues long. Trimming left V 2 bases short and J 1 base short, with 8 bases between. The CDR3 sequence: CASSEWTLNTGELFF. CDR3 coding DNA: TGTGCCAGCAGTGAATGGACATTGAACACCGGGGAGCTGTTTTTT.

This clonotype was seen more than once but under ten times. The chain couples TRBV5-4 to TRBJ2-2, with a possible D match to TRBD1 (6 bases). The CDR3 sequence is 17 residues long. V was cut by 3 bases and J by 2 bases, with 17 bases left in between. Germline V gene sequence: CDR1 SGHNT, CDR2 YYREEE (reference sequence). CDR3 sequence: CASSSIMTGLNTGELFF. The CDR3 bases are TGTGCCAGCAGCTCCATTATGACAGGTCTCAACACCGGGGAGCTGTTTTTT. The full variable domain, completed using reference TRBV5-4 and TRBJ2-2, is ETGVTQSPTHLIKTRGQQVTLRCSSQSGHNTVSWYQQALGQGPQFIFQYYREEENGRGNFPPRFSGLQFPNYSSELNVNALELDDSALYLCASSSIMTGLNTGELFFGEGSRLTVL.

Note on this clonotype: Possible read error: a much larger clone is one base away. This chain joins TRBV12-3 or TRBV12-4 and TRBJ2-1; 10 bases are a match to TRBD1. With 7 bases clipped from V and 4 bases from J, the junction kept 7 bases outside the gene matches. The CDR3 loop spans 15 amino acids. The CDR3 sequence is CASTSPGQGYNEQFF. The CDR3 coding sequence is TGTGCCAGCACCTCGCCGGGACAGGGGTACAATGAGCAGTTCTTC.

The rearrangement joins TRBV9 to TRBJ2-5, with 7 bases that match TRBD2. The V gene end was trimmed by 3 bases and the J gene end by 4 bases; junction bases not matched to a gene: 3. This CDR3 comprises 13 residues. In germline, CDR1 is SGDLS, CDR2 YYNGEE. CDR3 amino acids: CASSGWGGETQYF. The CDR3 DNA sequence: TGTGCCAGCAGCGGTTGGGGGGGAGAGACCCAGTACTTC.

The chain couples TRBV12-3 or TRBV12-4 to TRBJ1-2; 7 bases agree with TRBD1. This CDR3 is 15 amino acids long. The V and J ends lost 4 bases and 4 bases, in that order; junction bases with no gene match: 9. The CDR3 loop is CASSSAGGRSYGYTF. As DNA, the CDR3 is TGTGCCAGCAGTTCAGCAGGGGGACGCAGCTATGGCTACACCTTC.

This clonotype was counted a few times. This chain links TRBV7-8 with TRBJ2-2, with D possibly TRBD2 on 5 matching bases. CDR3 size: 12 residues. Trimming removed 5 bases from V and 10 bases from J, with 11 bases in between. The germline gives CDR1 SGHVS, CDR2 FQNEAQ. CDR3 DNA: TGTGCCAGCAGCATCCACGGGGAGGAGCTGTTTTTT. Residues: CASSIHGEELFF.

In its sample, this clonotype was seen many times. The chain carries TRBV7-6 and TRBJ2-1; the D is unclear. The CDR3 length is 15 residues. The germline V gene has CDR1 SGHVS and CDR2 FNYEAQ. V was clipped by 2 bases and J by 10 bases, with 18 bases between them. DNA of the CDR3: TGTGCCAGCAGCTTATCAGCTACTCTAGGAGAGGAGCAGTTCTTC. Residues: CASSLSATLGEEQFF.

This clonotype was counted a few times. The chain uses TRBV6-5 and TRBJ2-1; 9 nucleotides line up with TRBD2. After removal of 5 bases from V and 0 bases from J, the junction contained 5 bases not matched to a gene. This CDR3 is 16 amino acids long. Germline CDR1 MNHEY, CDR2 SVGAGI. The CDR3 coding sequence is TGTGCCAGCAGTCTTAGCGGGGGCCTCTCCTACAATGAGCAGTTCTTC. It encodes CASSLSGGLSYNEQFF.

The chain has TRBV20-1 and TRBJ1-6; TRBD1 aligns across 7 bases. The CDR3 consists of 15 residues. Per the germline V gene, CDR1 is DFQATT and CDR2 is SNEGSKA (reference sequence). V dropped 5 bases and J dropped 1; count of bases not matched to a gene: 5. The chain's CDR3 is CSAEIRGSYNSPLHF. The CDR3 DNA reads as TGCAGTGCTGAAATCAGGGGGTCCTATAATTCACCCCTCCACTTT.